This TCR beta chain was obtained from a study of blood T cell repertoires in COVID-19. The overall study: Sample material is recorded as cDNA or gDNA derived from T cells, B-cell-depleted T cells, or PBMCs.

In the authors' workflow: Reference gene primer amplification in the assay estimated nucleated cell counts. Here immunoSEQ multiplex PCR was the method, and the copy in TCRdb shows in-frame clones only, minus some. D and trimming were read from the DNA, whereas the V and J calls and clone size are those reported in that table. The table shows some 260,000 clones, with roughly 86% occurring only once. Germline V gives CDR1 SNHLY, CDR2 FYNNEI. There are 14 residues in the CDR3. Trimming took 7 bases from V and 3 from J, leaving 13 bases between them. The sequence derives from a woman in her 30s with acute or convalescent COVID-19. The rearrangement uses TRBV2 and TRBJ2-1; D might be TRBD2 (6 bases). Sample: peripheral blood. CDR3 protein: CASKGGMIYNEQFF. The CDR3 nucleotides are TGTGCCAGCAAGGGCGGGATGATCTACAATGAGCAGTTCTTC.